The present TCR beta chain was sequenced within a study of cytomegalovirus exposure and HLA in healthy donors. With regard to this clone: No antigen is known for it.

Notes on the study in general: Generally TCR sequences proved uncommon, though certain public TCRs appeared in numerous donors. In the analysis, some V segments, TRBV6-2 and TRBV6-3 included, were excluded as indistinguishable.

There are 16 residues in the CDR3. Germline V gene lookup returns CDR1 KGHSH and CDR2 LQKENI. V lost 2 bases to trimming and J lost 2 bases; unmatched junction nucleotides: 5. The PCR made use of 60 Vbeta and 13 Jbeta primers. Measured with immunoSEQ multiplex PCR; TCRdb has only the in-frame clones, and not every one. This table has roughly 70,000 clones, over 70% appearing once. Although they were nominally healthy when sampled, donors likely had unrecorded immune exposures. Sample: PBMCs. The clonotype originates from a man aged 70-80 years in good health and CMV-seronegative. J is TRBJ1-5 and V is TRBV18; 8 positions match TRBD1. CDR3 coding DNA: TGTGCCAGCTCACCAAGCAGGGGGCTCGGCAATCAGCCCCAGCATTTT. Its translation: CASSPSRGLGNQPQHF. The full variable domain, rest sourced from reference TRBV18 and TRBJ1-5, is NAGVMQNPRHLVRRRGQEARLRCSPMKGHSHVYWYRQLPEEGLKFMVYLQKENIIDESGMPKERFSAEFPKEGPSILRIQQVVRGDSAAYFCASSPSRGLGNQPQHFGDGTRLSIL.